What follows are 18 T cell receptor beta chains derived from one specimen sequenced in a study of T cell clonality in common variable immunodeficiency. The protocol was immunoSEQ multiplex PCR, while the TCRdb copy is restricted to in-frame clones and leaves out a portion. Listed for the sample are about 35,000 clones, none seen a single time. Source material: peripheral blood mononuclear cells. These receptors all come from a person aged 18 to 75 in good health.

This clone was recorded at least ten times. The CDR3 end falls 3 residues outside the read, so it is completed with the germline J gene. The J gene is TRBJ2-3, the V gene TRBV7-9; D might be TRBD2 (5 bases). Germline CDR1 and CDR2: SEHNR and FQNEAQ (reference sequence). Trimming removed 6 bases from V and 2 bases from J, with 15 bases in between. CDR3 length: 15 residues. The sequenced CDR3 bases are TGTGCCAGCAGTTTCATAGCGACCTACACAGATACG. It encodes CASSFIATYTDT. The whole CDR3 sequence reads CASSFIATYTDTQYF. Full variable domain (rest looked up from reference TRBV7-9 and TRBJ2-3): DTGVSQNPRHKITKRGQNVTFRCDPISEHNRLYWYRQTLGQGPEFLTYFQNEAQLEKSRLLSDRFSAERPKGSFSTLEIQRTEQGDSAMYLCASSFIATYTDTQYFGPGTRLTVL.

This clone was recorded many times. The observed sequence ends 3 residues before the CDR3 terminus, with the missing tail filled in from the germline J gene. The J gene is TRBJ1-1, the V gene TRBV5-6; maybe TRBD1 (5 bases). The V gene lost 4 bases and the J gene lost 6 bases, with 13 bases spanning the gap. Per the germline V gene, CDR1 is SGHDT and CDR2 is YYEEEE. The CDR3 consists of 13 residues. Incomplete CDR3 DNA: TGTGCCAGCAGCCTAACTCGGGGGGCTGAA. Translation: CASSLTRGAE. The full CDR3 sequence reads CASSLTRGAEAFF.

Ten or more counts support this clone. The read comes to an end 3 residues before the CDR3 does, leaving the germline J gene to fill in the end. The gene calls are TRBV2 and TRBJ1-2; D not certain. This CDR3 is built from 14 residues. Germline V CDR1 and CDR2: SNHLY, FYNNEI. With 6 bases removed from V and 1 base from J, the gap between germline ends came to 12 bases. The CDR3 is CASRRQQDNYGYTF. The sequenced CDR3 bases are TGTGCCAGCAGGCGGCAGCAAGATAACTATGGC.

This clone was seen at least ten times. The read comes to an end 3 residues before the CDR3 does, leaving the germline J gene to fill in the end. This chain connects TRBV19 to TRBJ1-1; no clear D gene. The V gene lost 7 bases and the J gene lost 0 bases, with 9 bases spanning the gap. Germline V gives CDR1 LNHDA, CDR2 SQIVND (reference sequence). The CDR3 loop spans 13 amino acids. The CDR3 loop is CASNRGMNTEAFF. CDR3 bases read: TGTGCCAGTAATCGAGGCATGAACACTGAA.

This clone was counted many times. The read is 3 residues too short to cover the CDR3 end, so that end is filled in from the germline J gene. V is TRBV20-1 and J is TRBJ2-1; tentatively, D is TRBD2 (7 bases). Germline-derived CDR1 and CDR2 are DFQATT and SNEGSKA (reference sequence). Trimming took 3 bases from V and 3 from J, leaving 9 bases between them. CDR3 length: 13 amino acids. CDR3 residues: CSASGGHYNEQFF. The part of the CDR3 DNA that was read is TGCAGTGCTAGCGGGGGGCACTACAATGAG.

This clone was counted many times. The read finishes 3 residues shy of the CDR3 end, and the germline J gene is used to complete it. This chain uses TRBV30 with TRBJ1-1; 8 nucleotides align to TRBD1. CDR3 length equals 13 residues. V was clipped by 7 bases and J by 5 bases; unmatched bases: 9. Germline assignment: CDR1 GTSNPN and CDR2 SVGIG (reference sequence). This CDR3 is CAYSQGARTEAFF. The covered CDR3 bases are TGTGCCTACAGCCAGGGGGCGAGGACTGAA.

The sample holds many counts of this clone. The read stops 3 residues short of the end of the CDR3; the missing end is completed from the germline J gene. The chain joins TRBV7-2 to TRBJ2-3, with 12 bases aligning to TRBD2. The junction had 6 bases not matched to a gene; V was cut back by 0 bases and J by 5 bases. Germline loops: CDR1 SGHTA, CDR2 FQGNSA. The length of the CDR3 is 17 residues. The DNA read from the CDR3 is TGTGCCAGCAGCTTAGCTGGGACTAGCGGGCAGAAAGATACG. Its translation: CASSLAGTSGQKDT. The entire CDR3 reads CASSLAGTSGQKDTQYF.

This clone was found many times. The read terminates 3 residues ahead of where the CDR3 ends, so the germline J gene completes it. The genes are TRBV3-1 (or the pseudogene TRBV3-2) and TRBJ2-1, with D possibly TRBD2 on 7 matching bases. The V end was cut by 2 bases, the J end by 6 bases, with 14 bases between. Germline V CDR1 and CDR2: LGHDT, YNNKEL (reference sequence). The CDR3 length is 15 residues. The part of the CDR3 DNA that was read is TGTGCCAGCAGCCAAAAAGGGGGGGAGGGCAATGAG. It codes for CASSQKGGEGNE. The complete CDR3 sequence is CASSQKGGEGNEQFF.

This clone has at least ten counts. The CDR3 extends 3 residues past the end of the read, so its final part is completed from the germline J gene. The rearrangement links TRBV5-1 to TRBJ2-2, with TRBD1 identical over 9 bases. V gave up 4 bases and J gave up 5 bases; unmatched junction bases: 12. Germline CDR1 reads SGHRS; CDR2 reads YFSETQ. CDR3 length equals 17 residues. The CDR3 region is CASSLYGTGIGTGELFF. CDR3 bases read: TGCGCCAGCAGCCTGTATGGGACAGGGATAGGGACCGGGGAG.

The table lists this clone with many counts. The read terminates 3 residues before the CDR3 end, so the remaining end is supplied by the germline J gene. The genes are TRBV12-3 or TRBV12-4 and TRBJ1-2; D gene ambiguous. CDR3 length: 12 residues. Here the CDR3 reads CASSLPFRGYTF. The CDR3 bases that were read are TGTGCCAGCAGTCTCCCCTTCCGGGGC.

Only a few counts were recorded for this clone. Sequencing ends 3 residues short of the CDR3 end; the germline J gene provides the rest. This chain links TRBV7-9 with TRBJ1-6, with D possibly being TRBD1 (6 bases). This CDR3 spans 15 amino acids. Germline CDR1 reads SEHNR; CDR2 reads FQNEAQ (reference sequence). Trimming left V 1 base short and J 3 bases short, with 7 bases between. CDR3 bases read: TGTGCCAGCAGCTTAGAGGGGGTCTATAATTCACCC. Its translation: CASSLEGVYNSP. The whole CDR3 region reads CASSLEGVYNSPLHF.

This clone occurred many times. This chain's CDR3 is CASSPRTGLYEQYF. Partial CDR3 DNA: TGCGCCAGCAGCCCTCGGACAGGGCTCTACGAG. This chain connects TRBV5-1 to TRBJ2-7, with 8 bases lining up with TRBD1. With the read ending 3 residues before the CDR3 end, the germline J gene is used to fill in that end. From germline, CDR1 is SGHRS and CDR2 YFSETQ. The V gene end was trimmed by 4 bases and the J gene end by 3 bases; junction bases not matched to a gene: 6. This CDR3 has 14 residues.

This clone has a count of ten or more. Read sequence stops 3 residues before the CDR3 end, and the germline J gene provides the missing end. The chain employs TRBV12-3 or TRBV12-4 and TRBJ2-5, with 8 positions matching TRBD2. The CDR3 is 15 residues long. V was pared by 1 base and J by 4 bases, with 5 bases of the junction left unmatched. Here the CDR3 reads CASSLGSSGRETQYF. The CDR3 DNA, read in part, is TGTGCCAGCAGTTTAGGTTCGAGCGGGAGAGAGACC.

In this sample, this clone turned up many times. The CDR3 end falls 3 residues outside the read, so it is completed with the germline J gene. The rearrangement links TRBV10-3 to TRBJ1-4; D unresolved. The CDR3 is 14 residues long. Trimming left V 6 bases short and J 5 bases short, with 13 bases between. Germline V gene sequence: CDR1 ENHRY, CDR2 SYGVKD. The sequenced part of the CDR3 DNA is TGTGCCATCAGGGGCGTAGGGCACAATGAAAAA. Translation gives CAIRGVGHNEK. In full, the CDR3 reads CAIRGVGHNEKLFF.

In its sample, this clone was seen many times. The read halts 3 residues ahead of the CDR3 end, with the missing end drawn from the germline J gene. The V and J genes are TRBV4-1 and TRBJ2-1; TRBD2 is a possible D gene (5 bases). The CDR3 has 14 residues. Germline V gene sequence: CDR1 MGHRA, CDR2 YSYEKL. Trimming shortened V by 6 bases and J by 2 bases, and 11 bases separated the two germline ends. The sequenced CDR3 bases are TGCGCCAGCAGTTCGAGCGGAACCTACAATGAG. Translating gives CASSSSGTYNE. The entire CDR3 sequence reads CASSSSGTYNEQFF.

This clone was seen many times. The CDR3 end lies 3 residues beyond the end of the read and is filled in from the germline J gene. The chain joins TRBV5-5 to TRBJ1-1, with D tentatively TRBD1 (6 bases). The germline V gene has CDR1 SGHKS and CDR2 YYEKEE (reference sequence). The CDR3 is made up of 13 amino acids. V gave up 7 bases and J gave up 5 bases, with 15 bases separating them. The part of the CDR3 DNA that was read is TGTGCCAGCCTCGGCAGGGGCGGGACTGAA. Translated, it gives CASLGRGGTE. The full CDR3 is CASLGRGGTEAFF.

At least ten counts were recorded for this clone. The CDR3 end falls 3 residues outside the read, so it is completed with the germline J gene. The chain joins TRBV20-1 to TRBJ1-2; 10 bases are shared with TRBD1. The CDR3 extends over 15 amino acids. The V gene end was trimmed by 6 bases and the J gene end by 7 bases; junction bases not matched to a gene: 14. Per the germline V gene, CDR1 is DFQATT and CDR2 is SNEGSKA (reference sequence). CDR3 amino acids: CSAEDRQGAKGGYTF. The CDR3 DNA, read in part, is TGCAGTGCGGAAGACCGACAGGGGGCCAAGGGTGGC.

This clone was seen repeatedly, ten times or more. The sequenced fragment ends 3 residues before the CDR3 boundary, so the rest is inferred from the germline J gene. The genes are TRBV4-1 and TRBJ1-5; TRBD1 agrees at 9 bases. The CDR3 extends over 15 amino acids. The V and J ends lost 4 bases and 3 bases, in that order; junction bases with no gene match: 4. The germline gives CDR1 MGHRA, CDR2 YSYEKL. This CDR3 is CASSRRTGDNQPQHF. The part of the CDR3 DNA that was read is TGCGCCAGCAGCCGGAGGACAGGGGACAATCAGCCC.